This T cell receptor beta chain is drawn from a study of yellow fever vaccine responses in identical twins. Study results and caveats: Twins' T cell vaccine responses reportedly looked partly convergent, partly personalized.

The junction had 2 bases not matched to a gene; V was cut back by 4 bases and J by 4 bases. Per the germline V gene, CDR1 is SGHAT and CDR2 is FQNNGV. This CDR3 comprises 13 residues. MiXCR was run by TCRdb on the RT-PCR reads, yielding one entry per CDR3 protein. The data show approximately 33,000 distinct CDR3 sequences, more than 45% seen once. As for this clonotype: The target antigen is unknown.

This rearrangement joins TRBV11-2 to TRBJ1-2, with 8 bases lining up with TRBD1. The specimen comprised T cells from blood (PBMCs), unsorted or a sorted subset (not recorded which), sampled before or after yellow fever vaccination (not recorded which). The TCR sequence derives from a woman under 30 who received the yellow fever vaccine. CDR3 sequence: CASSSTGAYGYTF. CDR3 in DNA: TGTGCCAGCAGCTCGACAGGGGCCTATGGCTACACCTTC.